These 10 T cell receptor beta chains were all obtained from the same sample, sequenced in a study of identical twins. MiXCR, applied by TCRdb to the 5' RACE reads, yields one record per CDR3 protein. The sample has hundreds of thousands of distinct CDR3 sequences; less than 9.5% are singletons. Sequenced sample: memory (CD45RO+) T cells sorted from blood. Every receptor here comes from a young woman in good health.

This clonotype was seen repeatedly, ten times or more. This sequence joins TRBV5-1 and TRBJ2-7; D call uncertain. Germline V lookup: CDR1 SGHRS, CDR2 YFSETQ. V was shortened by 5 bases and J by 3 bases, with 18 bases between the two germline ends. The CDR3 spans 15 residues. CDR3 nucleotides: TGCGCCAGCAGGTTTGTAAGTAACACGTACTACGAGCAGTACTTC. It specifies CASRFVSNTYYEQYF.

Concerning this clonotype: Because it lacks the conserved phenylalanine or tryptophan at the end, this CDR3 is likely a read error. This rearrangement joins TRBV7-8 to TRBJ2-5; D is perhaps TRBD2 (6 bases). The CDR3 has 13 amino acids. Trimming left V 5 bases short and J 1 base short, with 8 bases between. The germline V gene has CDR1 SGHVS and CDR2 FQNEAQ. The CDR3 reads CASSNSGQETQYS. CDR3 bases: TGTGCCAGCAGCAATAGCGGCCAAGAGACCCAGTACTCC.

The V call is TRBV5-6, the J call TRBJ2-3; 11 bases align to TRBD2. The ends lost 2 bases at V and 2 bases at J; junction bases unmatched: 7. CDR1 is SGHDT and CDR2 is YYEEEE in the germline V gene. The CDR3 has 17 amino acids. CDR3 nucleotide sequence: TGTGCCAGCAGCTTATCGACTAGCGGGGCATACACAGATACGCAGTATTTT. This gives the protein CASSLSTSGAYTDTQYF.

This clonotype was counted at least ten times. The chain employs TRBV5-1 and TRBJ2-7; D unresolved. CDR3 length: 13 amino acids. V shed 0 bases and J shed 1 base, with 5 bases lying between them. Looked up from germline, CDR1 is SGHRS and CDR2 is YFSETQ. In nucleotides, the CDR3 is TGCGCCAGCAGCTTGGTCGGTTCCTACGAGCAGTACTTC. It codes for CASSLVGSYEQYF.

This clonotype was counted only a few times. The CDR3 nucleotides are TGTGCCAGCAGCTTACCACGATCGCGCACAGATACGCAGTATTTT. Translation gives CASSLPRSRTDTQYF. The chain joins TRBV7-8 to TRBJ2-3; D remains unclear. From germline, CDR1 is SGHVS and CDR2 FQNEAQ. CDR3 length: 15 amino acids. The V and J ends lost 2 bases and 1 base respectively, with 10 bases between them.

This clonotype was observed at least ten times. The rearrangement uses TRBV7-9 and TRBJ2-5, with 7 bases matching TRBD1. Trimming took 5 bases from V and 5 from J; bases not matched to a gene: 5. Germline-derived CDR1 and CDR2 are SEHNR and FQNEAQ (reference sequence). The CDR3 runs 13 residues. The CDR3 sequence is CASSPRGSETQYF. DNA for the CDR3: TGTGCCAGCAGCCCCAGGGGGAGCGAGACCCAGTACTTC.

This clonotype was observed at least ten times. The chain combines TRBV12-3 or TRBV12-4 with TRBJ1-1, with D tentatively TRBD1 (5 bases). This CDR3 has 12 amino acids. V was cut by 6 bases and J by 5 bases, with 10 bases left in between. The DNA for the CDR3 is TGTGCCAGCAGCGGGGACGGGACTGAAGCTTTCTTT. It yields the protein CASSGDGTEAFF.

The V gene is TRBV10-3, the J gene TRBJ1-2; unclear D gene. The CDR3 has 16 residues. From germline, CDR1 is ENHRY and CDR2 SYGVKD. Trimming removed 4 bases at V and 1 base at J, with 16 bases between. The CDR3: CAISGGAGGFNYGYTF. As DNA, the CDR3 is TGTGCCATCAGTGGAGGCGCAGGAGGGTTTAACTATGGCTACACCTTC.

V usage is TRBV12-3 or TRBV12-4 and J usage is TRBJ1-2; 8 bases are a match to TRBD1. J lost 4 bases, V lost 6 bases, and 10 bases had no gene match. The length of the CDR3 is 15 residues. The CDR3 DNA is TGTGCCAGCAGCCCGACAGGGGTAATCCTCTATGGCTACACCTTC. Translated: CASSPTGVILYGYTF.

This clonotype has at least ten counts. The chain has TRBV3-1 and TRBJ1-1; D uncertain. This CDR3 region has 11 residues. CDR1 is LGHDT, CDR2 YNNKEL, per germline (reference sequence). With 1 base removed from V and 5 bases from J, the gap between germline ends came to 2 bases. CDR3 amino acids: CASSQATEAFF. CDR3 nucleotides: TGTGCCAGCAGCCAAGCTACTGAAGCTTTCTTT.